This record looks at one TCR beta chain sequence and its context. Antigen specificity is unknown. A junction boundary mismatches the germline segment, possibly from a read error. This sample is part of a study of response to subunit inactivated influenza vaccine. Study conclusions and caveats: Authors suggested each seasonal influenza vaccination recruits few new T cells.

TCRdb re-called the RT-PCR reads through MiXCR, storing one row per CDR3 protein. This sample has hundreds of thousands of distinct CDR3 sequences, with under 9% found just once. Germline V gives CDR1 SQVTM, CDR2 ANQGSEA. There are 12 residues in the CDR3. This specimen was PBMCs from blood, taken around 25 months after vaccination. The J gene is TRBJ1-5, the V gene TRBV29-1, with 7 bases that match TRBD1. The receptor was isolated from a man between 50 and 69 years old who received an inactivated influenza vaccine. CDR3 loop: CSAGQMNHPQHF. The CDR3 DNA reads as TGCAGCGCGGGACAGATGAATCACCCCCAGCATTTT.